This note documents a single TCR beta chain sequence. Its matching antigen is unknown. The data stem from a study of T cell repertoires and HLA-DP antigens. CDR1 and CDR2 from the germline V gene are MNHEY and SVGAGI. The CDR3 runs 15 residues. The ends lost 2 bases at V and 5 bases at J; junction bases unmatched: 3. The repertoire was sequenced with immunoSEQ multiplex PCR; TCRdb's copy has only in-frame clones and lacks some. This sample yields about 120,000 clones, of which around 92% are seen a single time; 0.25% to 0.3% belongs to the top ten. The genes are TRBV6-5 and TRBJ1-2; 12 bases agree with TRBD1. Sequenced sample: CD4+ T cells from PBMCs. The sequence was obtained from a woman aged 18-35 years in good health and CMV-seronegative. The CDR3 region has the DNA TGTGCCAGCAGTTACCGGGACAGGGGGCAGTATGGCTACACCTTC. Encoded protein: CASSYRDRGQYGYTF.